Below are 31 T cell receptor beta chains sequenced from a single sample in a study of T-cell reconstitution after alpha-beta-depleted transplantation in children listed by TCRdb under 2016. Libraries came from PCR. For sequencing, an Illumina HiSeq 2500 was employed. TCR library preparation used molecular barcoding, with unique molecular identifiers applied to normalize quantification of the TCRbeta repertoire. TCRdb took the public reads, trimmed them with fastp at Q25, ran MiXCR for clone calling and kept in-frame beta chains. Records with the same CDR3 protein are collapsed into one entry carrying the most frequent genes and DNA. The sample profile shows 450,000 to 700,000 distinct CDR3 sequences; 25% to 30% of them were found once. Less than 40% of the sample lies in the top ten. Read against the paper, the sample's treatment or condition label means: allogeneic hematopoietic cell transplantation with graft depleted of TCRalphabeta T cells and CD19 B cells.

The specimen was PBMCs, collected before TCRalphabeta/CD19-depleted stem cell transplant. These TCRs come from a boy younger than two with Wiskott-Aldrich syndrome, due to receive a stem cell transplant.

V is TRBV7-9 and J is TRBJ2-2; tentatively, D is TRBD1 or TRBD2 (5 bases each). The CDR3 runs to 16 residues. Germline V gene lookup returns CDR1 SEHNR and CDR2 FQNEAQ (reference sequence). V shed 10 bases and J shed 0 bases, with 18 bases lying between them. The chain's CDR3 is CANEPAGATNTGELFF. Here the CDR3 DNA reads TGTGCCAACGAACCCGCCGGGGCTACGAACACCGGGGAGCTGTTTTTT.

V usage is TRBV11-1 and J usage is TRBJ2-3; D gene ambiguous. The V end lost 0 bases, the J end lost 6 bases, and 13 bases lay between the germline ends. This CDR3 is built from 15 residues. Germline CDR1 is SGHAT and CDR2 is FQDESV (reference sequence). Here the CDR3 DNA reads TGTGCCAGCAGCTTAGCGCATTCTATAGTGGATACGCAGTATTTT. The encoded protein is CASSLAHSIVDTQYF.

This chain connects TRBV29-1 to TRBJ2-3, with no clear D. The V gene's germline CDR1 is SQVTM and CDR2 ANQGSEA. The V end was cut by 1 base, the J end by 4 bases, with 9 bases between. The CDR3 contains 13 residues. CDR3 in DNA: TGCAGCGTTGAAGGAACACGGGCAGATACGCAGTATTTT. Amino acids: CSVEGTRADTQYF.

The CDR3 sequence is CASSPLAGLFF. For the CDR3, the DNA is TGTGCCAGCTCACCACTGGCAGGGCTTTTCTTC. J is TRBJ2-1 and V is TRBV18, with D possibly TRBD1 on 5 matching bases. Germline values: CDR1 KGHSH, CDR2 LQKENI. V was shortened by 1 base and J by 16 bases, with 11 bases between the two germline ends. This CDR3 is 11 amino acids long.

The rearrangement links TRBV20-1 to TRBJ2-7, with a tentative D call TRBD2 (5 bases). The germline CDR1 and CDR2 sequences are DFQATT and SNEGSKA (reference sequence). V lost 3 bases, J lost 0 bases, and 12 bases lay in between. The CDR3 contains 14 residues. CDR3 in amino acids: CSARPPGSSYEQYF. DNA for the CDR3: TGCAGTGCTAGGCCCCCGGGGAGCTCCTACGAGCAGTACTTC.

The chain uses TRBV5-1 and TRBJ1-4; tentative D call: TRBD1 (6 bases). Trimming took 4 bases from V and 6 from J, leaving 13 bases between them. Germline CDR1 and CDR2: SGHRS and YFSETQ. The CDR3 loop spans 14 amino acids. The DNA for the CDR3 is TGCGCCAGCAGCGCCTGGACAGCGGATGAAAAACTGTTTTTT. This encodes CASSAWTADEKLFF.

The chain uses TRBV5-1 and TRBJ1-1, with D hard to call. CDR3 length: 13 residues. Germline-derived CDR1 and CDR2 are SGHRS and YFSETQ. The V and J ends lost 4 bases and 4 bases respectively, with 11 bases between them. The CDR3 loop is CASSSYRATEAFF. The CDR3 DNA is TGCGCCAGCAGCAGTTACCGAGCCACTGAAGCTTTCTTT.

The chain is built from TRBV15 and TRBJ2-1; maybe TRBD2 (6 bases). The germline V and J ends were trimmed by 5 bases and 1 base, with 15 bases remaining between them. This CDR3 has 16 residues. Germline CDR1 LNHNV, CDR2 YYDKDF (reference sequence). CDR3 protein: CATSEGRAGSYNEQFF. CDR3 DNA: TGTGCCACCAGCGAGGGCAGGGCGGGATCCTACAATGAGCAGTTCTTC.

This rearrangement joins TRBV20-1 to TRBJ2-1; 7 bases match TRBD2. Per germline, CDR1 DFQATT and CDR2 SNEGSKA (reference sequence). The junction had 2 bases not matched to a gene; V was cut back by 0 bases and J by 9 bases. The CDR3 sequence is 12 residues long. CDR3 sequence (DNA): TGCAGTGCTAGAGATGGGGGGGTTGAGCAGTTCTTC. Translating gives CSARDGGVEQFF.

The rearrangement links TRBV12-3 or TRBV12-4 to TRBJ2-1; no clear D. V lost 4 bases, J lost 1 base, and 14 bases lay in between. The CDR3 covers 16 residues. In DNA form, the CDR3 reads TGTGCCAGCAGTTCCCGCCTCCTCAGATCCTACAATGAGCAGTTCTTC. This sequence encodes CASSSRLLRSYNEQFF.

The sample holds a few counts of this clonotype. The V and J genes are TRBV28 and TRBJ1-6; D is undetermined. Trimming shortened V by 5 bases and J by 9 bases, and 11 bases separated the two germline ends. This CDR3 spans 13 amino acids. Looked up from germline, CDR1 is MDHEN and CDR2 is SYDVKM. CDR3: CASSPKRTSPLHF. CDR3 in DNA: TGTGCCAGCAGTCCTAAGAGGACTTCACCCCTCCACTTT.

This clonotype was counted only a few times. The V gene is TRBV6-1, the J gene TRBJ2-7; the D gene is possibly TRBD1 (5 bases). This CDR3 comprises 12 residues. Looked up from germline, CDR1 is MNHNS and CDR2 is SASEGT. Trimming shortened V by 7 bases and J by 3 bases, and 10 bases separated the two germline ends. CDR3: CASIGDRYEQYF. The CDR3, as DNA: TGTGCCAGCATAGGGGATCGCTACGAGCAGTACTTC.

This clonotype was counted at least ten times. The chain joins TRBV15 to TRBJ2-5, with a weak D call TRBD1 (6 bases). V was pared by 0 bases and J by 5 bases, with 22 bases between. This CDR3 spans 18 amino acids. Germline values: CDR1 LNHNV, CDR2 YYDKDF (reference sequence). The CDR3 DNA reads TGTGCCACCAGCAGAGATCGCCCGAAAACAGGGAGCGAGGAGACCCAGTACTTC. It codes for CATSRDRPKTGSEETQYF.

The genes are TRBV12-3 or TRBV12-4 and TRBJ1-5; D call uncertain. There are 14 residues in the CDR3. V lost 7 bases, J lost 5 bases, and 15 bases lay in between. CDR3 region: CASTTTGRDQPQHF. The CDR3 coding sequence is TGTGCCAGCACTACGACCGGAAGGGATCAGCCCCAGCATTTT.

This chain uses TRBV24-1 with TRBJ2-1; 8 bases match TRBD2. Germline values: CDR1 KGHDR, CDR2 SFDVKD. V gave up 3 bases and J gave up 4 bases; unmatched junction bases: 4. The CDR3 sequence is 15 residues long. For the CDR3, the DNA is TGTGCCACCAGTGATCAGCGGGGGTCATACAATGAGCAGTTCTTC. It translates to CATSDQRGSYNEQFF.

V and J are TRBV7-6 and TRBJ2-1; the D gene could be TRBD1 or TRBD2 (5 bases each). The ends were cut back, 1 base at V and 15 bases at J, with 19 bases in the middle. The CDR3 extends over 14 amino acids. Germline CDR1 reads SGHVS; CDR2 reads FNYEAQ. Here the CDR3 reads CASSLGEGISRRFF. The CDR3 bases are TGTGCCAGCAGCTTAGGAGAGGGGATTTCCCGGCGGTTCTTC. Full variable domain (missing parts from reference TRBV7-6 and TRBJ2-1): GAGVSQSPRYKVTKRGQDVALRCDPISGHVSLYWYRQALGQGPEFLTYFNYEAQQDKSGLPNDRFSAERPEGSISTLTIQRTEQRDSAMYRCASSLGEGISRRFFGPGTRLTVL.

This clonotype came up a few times. The genes are TRBV3-1 and TRBJ2-3; 7 bases align to TRBD1. The junction had 4 bases not matched to a gene; V was cut back by 2 bases and J by 2 bases. Germline V gene data show CDR1 as LGHDT and CDR2 as YNNKEL (reference sequence). This CDR3 has 15 amino acids. CDR3 nucleotides: TGTGCCAGCAGCCAACCCGGGACAGCCACAGATACGCAGTATTTT. Its protein product is CASSQPGTATDTQYF.

The V call is TRBV28, the J call TRBJ1-2; D remains ambiguous. Per germline, CDR1 MDHEN and CDR2 SYDVKM. This CDR3 comprises 14 residues. Trimming removed 5 bases from V and 3 bases from J, with 13 bases in between. CDR3 protein: CASSRRKRYYGYTF. CDR3 coding DNA: TGTGCCAGCAGTCGTCGCAAACGGTACTATGGCTACACCTTC.

The gene calls are TRBV6-5 and TRBJ2-1, with TRBD1 matching over 8 bases. The trim removed 3 bases at V and 5 bases at J, leaving 12 bases unmatched. This CDR3 contains 17 residues. Germline values: CDR1 MNHEY, CDR2 SVGAGI. The CDR3 protein is CASSYSRQGSRNNEQFF. The CDR3 nucleotides read TGTGCCAGCAGTTATTCTCGACAGGGGTCAAGGAACAATGAGCAGTTCTTC.

The V call is TRBV5-1, the J call TRBJ2-1; D remains unclear. Looked up from germline, CDR1 is SGHRS and CDR2 is YFSETQ. The CDR3 runs to 14 residues. The V end was cut by 4 bases, the J end by 10 bases, with 18 bases between. The CDR3 spells CASSARITTDEQFF. As DNA, the CDR3 is TGCGCCAGCAGCGCTCGGATCACTACGGACGAGCAGTTCTTC.

This clonotype was counted many times. The rearrangement joins TRBV5-1 to TRBJ2-2, with D hard to call. V lost 1 base, J lost 3 bases, and 4 bases lay in between. The CDR3 spans 13 residues. Germline lookup yields CDR1 SGHRS and CDR2 YFSETQ. The CDR3 spells CASSLSDTGELFF. CDR3 bases: TGCGCCAGCAGCTTGTCAGACACCGGGGAGCTGTTTTTT.

This clonotype came up a few times. V gene TRBV5-1 combines with J gene TRBJ2-3; D call uncertain. The CDR3 loop spans 15 amino acids. The V end lost 1 base, the J end lost 0 bases, and 9 bases lay between the germline ends. Per the germline V gene, CDR1 is SGHRS and CDR2 is YFSETQ. The CDR3 is CASSLPQLSTDTQYF. For the CDR3, the DNA is TGCGCCAGCAGCTTGCCACAGCTTAGCACAGATACGCAGTATTTT.

This clonotype was detected a few times. The rearrangement joins TRBV28 to TRBJ2-1; D might be TRBD2 (6 bases). Between the trimmed V and J ends, which lost 2 bases and 8 bases, there was a span of 16 bases. Germline V gene data show CDR1 as MDHEN and CDR2 as SYDVKM. This CDR3 comprises 15 residues. The CDR3: CASSLVGGLVYEQFF. CDR3 DNA: TGTGCCAGCAGTTTAGTGGGAGGCCTTGTCTATGAGCAGTTCTTC. The full variable domain, in which reference TRBV28 and TRBJ2-1 provide the parts outside the CDR3, is DVKVTQSSRYLVKRTGEKVFLECVQDMDHENMFWYRQDPGLGLRLIYFSYDVKMKEKGDIPEGYSVSREKKERFSLILESASTNQTSMYLCASSLVGGLVYEQFFGPGTRLTVL.

The chain combines TRBV20-1 with TRBJ2-7; TRBD2 agrees at 8 bases. This CDR3 region has 14 residues. Losses at the gene ends were 6 bases for V and 5 bases for J; bases not matched to a gene: 12. From germline, CDR1 is DFQATT and CDR2 SNEGSKA (reference sequence). Written as DNA, the CDR3 is TGCAGTGCCAGGACAGTTAGCGGGAACAACGAGCAGTACTTC. Translating it yields CSARTVSGNNEQYF.

The chain carries TRBV27 and TRBJ2-3; perhaps TRBD2 as D (5 bases). This CDR3 is built from 15 residues. CDR1 and CDR2 from the germline V gene are MNHEY and SMNVEV (reference sequence). V was pared by 3 bases and J by 2 bases, with 12 bases between. The CDR3 spells CASSLRAYYTDTQYF. CDR3 nucleotides: TGTGCCAGCAGTTTGAGGGCCTATTACACAGATACGCAGTATTTT.

This clonotype was counted between two and nine times. CDR3: CATSRDRHGIGNTIYF. The CDR3 DNA follows: TGTGCCACCAGCAGAGATCGACACGGGATTGGAAACACCATATATTTT. The genes are TRBV15 and TRBJ1-3; unclear D gene. V dropped 0 bases and J dropped 3 bases, with 12 bases sitting between them. CDR1 is LNHNV, CDR2 YYDKDF, per germline (reference sequence). CDR3 length equals 16 residues. The full variable domain, in which reference TRBV15 and TRBJ1-3 provide the parts outside the CDR3, is DAMVIQNPRYQVTQFGKPVTLSCSQTLNHNVMYWYQQKSSQAPKLLFHYYDKDFNNEADTPDNFQSRRPNTSFCFLDIRSPGLGDTAMYLCATSRDRHGIGNTIYFGEGSWLTVV.

The J gene is TRBJ2-7, the V gene TRBV4-2, with D perhaps matching TRBD2 (5 bases). Per germline, CDR1 LGHNA and CDR2 YNFKEQ. The CDR3 contains 12 residues. V dropped 0 bases and J dropped 9 bases, with 9 bases sitting between them. For the CDR3, the DNA is TGTGCCAGCAGCCAAGATGCGGGCGTGCAGTACTTC. Encoded protein: CASSQDAGVQYF.

V and J are TRBV25-1 and TRBJ2-7, with D perhaps given as TRBD1 or TRBD2 (5 bases each). The CDR3 is 13 residues long. The germline gives CDR1 MGHDK, CDR2 SYGVNS. Trimming took off 5 bases at V and 12 bases at J, with 20 bases between the two ends. The CDR3, as DNA: TGTGCCAGCAGTAAGAGGGGCAGGGAATCGGTGTACTTC. Translating it yields CASSKRGRESVYF.

This clonotype was recorded a few times. V usage is TRBV4-1 and J usage is TRBJ2-3; the match to TRBD2 covers 8 bases. This CDR3 has 12 residues. Germline V gives CDR1 MGHRA, CDR2 YSYEKL. J gave up 6 bases and V 9 bases, and 5 bases lay outside the gene matches. Here the CDR3 reads CARPAGVDTQYF. The CDR3 DNA is TGCGCCAGGCCAGCGGGAGTCGATACGCAGTATTTT.

This clonotype was recorded a few times. The chain employs TRBV12-3 or TRBV12-4 and TRBJ2-7, with no clear D. Between the trimmed V and J ends, which lost 4 bases and 2 bases, there was a span of 12 bases. The CDR3 length is 14 residues. This CDR3 reads CASSSSGPPYEQYF. The CDR3 nucleotides are TGTGCCAGCAGTTCCTCCGGCCCTCCCTACGAGCAGTACTTC.

This sequence joins TRBV5-1 and TRBJ2-3; 10 bases line up with TRBD2. Germline CDR1 and CDR2: SGHRS and YFSETQ. The V and J ends lost 4 bases and 2 bases, in that order; junction bases with no gene match: 13. There are 18 residues in the CDR3. CDR3 in DNA: TGCGCCAGCAGCACGCCCGGTGGACTAGCGGTTTTCACAGATACGCAGTATTTT. Amino acid sequence: CASSTPGGLAVFTDTQYF. Combining the CDR3 with reference TRBV5-1 and TRBJ2-3 gives the whole variable domain KAGVTQTPRYLIKTRGQQVTLSCSPISGHRSVSWYQQTPGQGLQFLFEYFSETQRNKGNFPGRFSGRQFSNSRSEMNVSTLELGDSALYLCASSTPGGLAVFTDTQYFGPGTRLTVL.